This T cell receptor beta chain derives from a study of post-analysis software for immune sequencing data. On the study more broadly: There were relapsing-remitting, secondary progressive and progressive-relapsing multiple sclerosis among the disease courses included. Whole-study findings and limits: Co-batched samples clustered tightly together by F measure. Relative to controls, patients had 4 or 5 TRBV segments at higher frequency, with TRBV5-6, TRBV5-1 and TRBV20-1 among these.

Each TCR beta cDNA library carried unique molecular identifiers. Between roughly 1 and 10 million T cells gave rise to some 450,000 cDNA molecules. TCRdb recomputed calls from the PCR reads with MiXCR, one row per CDR3 protein. The data show some 690,000 distinct CDR3 sequences, roughly 27% seen once. This CDR3 has 15 amino acids. Germline V CDR1 and CDR2: MNHEY, SMNVEV (reference sequence). The ends lost 7 bases at V and 3 bases at J; junction bases unmatched: 10. A word on this clonotype: The antigen is undetermined.

Sequenced sample: blood. The V call is TRBV27, the J call TRBJ2-3, with TRBD2 matching over 7 bases. This sequence originates from a girl aged 10 to 17 with multiple sclerosis. The CDR3, as DNA: TGTGCCAGCAATTTCCCTAGCGGAAATACAGATACGCAGTATTTT. Translation: CASNFPSGNTDTQYF.